This T cell receptor beta chain was recovered during a study of control samples from healthy donors and cancer patients. The CDR3 is 16 residues long. The junction had 4 bases not matched to a gene; V was cut back by 4 bases and J by 3 bases. Per germline, CDR1 KGHSY and CDR2 FQNENV. Generated by immunoSEQ multiplex PCR, the TCRdb table keeps only in-frame clones and is missing some. The table shows approximately 52,000 clones, with 90% to 97% occurring only once. Sequencing was carried out using blood. The gene calls are TRBV16 and TRBJ2-2, with TRBD2 matching over 11 bases. The sequence derives from a woman aged 18 to 35 in good health. The CDR3 coding sequence is TGTGCCAGCAGCCCACTAGCGGGGGACCACACCGGGGAGCTGTTTTTT. It codes for CASSPLAGDHTGELFF. Complete variable domain (other parts from reference TRBV16 and TRBJ2-2): GEEVAQTPKHLVRGEGQKAKLYCAPIKGHSYVFWYQQVLKNEFKFLISFQNENVFDETGMPKERFSAKCLPNSPCSLEIQATKLEDSAVYFCASSPLAGDHTGELFFGEGSRLTVL.